One and the same sample provided the 14 T cell receptor beta chains below, sequenced in a study of Tregs in tolerant kidney transplant recipients. Only in-frame clones appear in the TCRdb table, and some are missing; sequencing was by immunoSEQ multiplex PCR. The sample lists more than 95,000 clones; roughly 92% were seen once. The specimen was CD4+ T cells from blood. These receptor sequences come from a human donor in good health.

The chain employs TRBV15 and TRBJ1-2; D unresolved. V was clipped by 0 bases and J by 4 bases, with 9 bases between them. The CDR3 runs 14 residues. Germline CDR1 reads LNHNV; CDR2 reads YYDKDF (reference sequence). CDR3 protein: CATSRDRAAYGYTF. CDR3 coding DNA: TGTGCCACCAGCAGAGATCGGGCAGCCTATGGCTACACCTTC.

V gene TRBV5-1 combines with J gene TRBJ2-1; D gene ambiguous. The CDR3 is made up of 14 amino acids. In germline, CDR1 is SGHRS, CDR2 YFSETQ. Trimming removed 3 bases from V and 4 bases from J, with 11 bases in between. CDR3 nucleotide sequence: TGCGCCAGCAGCTCCAGCTTAGGGTACAATGAGCAGTTCTTC. Protein sequence: CASSSSLGYNEQFF.

The gene calls are TRBV4-1 and TRBJ2-7; TRBD2 might be the D (6 bases). V lost 0 bases and J lost 0, with 21 bases in between. The CDR3 loop spans 19 amino acids. Germline values: CDR1 MGHRA, CDR2 YSYEKL. The CDR3 DNA reads as TGCGCCAGCAGCCAAGATTTAGAGGCGGGGTTTAGCGCCTCCTACGAGCAGTACTTC. Protein: CASSQDLEAGFSASYEQYF.

The V call is TRBV5-1, the J call TRBJ2-1; 11 bases agree with TRBD2. Germline values: CDR1 SGHRS, CDR2 YFSETQ. The CDR3 sequence is 15 residues long. The J segment lost 4 bases and the V segment lost 5 bases, leaving 5 bases of the junction unmatched. For the CDR3, the DNA is TGCGCCAGCAGTTCTAGCGGGGGGCTGTACAATGAGCAGTTCTTC. This gives the protein CASSSSGGLYNEQFF.

The V gene is TRBV7-9, the J gene TRBJ2-7; 8 bases align to TRBD1. J gave up 6 bases and V 5 bases, and 12 bases lay outside the gene matches. The CDR3 is 15 residues long. Germline-derived CDR1 and CDR2 are SEHNR and FQNEAQ (reference sequence). CDR3 sequence (DNA): TGTGCCAGCAGCCCCCTGGGGGACAGGTTTGGCGAGCAGTACTTC. Translated, it gives CASSPLGDRFGEQYF.

The CDR3 sequence is CASSAGLAEQFF. DNA for the CDR3: TGCGCCAGCAGCGCCGGTCTGGCTGAGCAGTTCTTC. The V gene is TRBV5-1, the J gene TRBJ2-1; D uncertain. CDR3 length: 12 amino acids. The V end lost 4 bases, the J end lost 9 bases, and 11 bases lay between the germline ends. Germline V gives CDR1 SGHRS, CDR2 YFSETQ. Together with reference TRBV5-1 and TRBJ2-1, the CDR3 gives the full variable domain: KAGVTQTPRYLIKTRGQQVTLSCSPISGHRSVSWYQQTPGQGLQFLFEYFSETQRNKGNFPGRFSGRQFSNSRSEMNVSTLELGDSALYLCASSAGLAEQFFGPGTRLTVL.

V usage is TRBV6-1 and J usage is TRBJ1-1, with D hard to call. V lost 4 bases and J 1 base, leaving 13 bases between the germline ends. The germline CDR1 and CDR2 sequences are MNHNS and SASEGT. CDR3 length equals 15 residues. The CDR3 protein is CASSALAGSNTEAFF. The CDR3 coding sequence is TGTGCCAGCAGTGCGTTGGCGGGGTCGAACACTGAAGCTTTCTTT.

The chain has TRBV15 and TRBJ2-7; 9 bases agree with TRBD1. The CDR3 covers 15 residues. V shed 3 bases, J shed 2 bases, and the junction held 5 bases outside the gene matches. CDR1 and CDR2 (germline): LNHNV, YYDKDF (reference sequence). DNA for the CDR3: TGTGCCACCAGCAGGGGACAGGGAAGTCCCTACGAGCAGTACTTC. Translation: CATSRGQGSPYEQYF.

For the CDR3, the DNA is TGTGCCAGCGGCCACAGGGGAGCTCGACCTGAAGCTTTCTTT. Its translation is CASGHRGARPEAFF. This chain uses TRBV25-1 with TRBJ1-1, with 7 positions matching TRBD1. The V segment lost 8 bases and the J segment 6 bases; nucleotides outside the gene matches: 12. From germline, CDR1 is MGHDK and CDR2 SYGVNS. The CDR3 has 14 residues.

This clone was picked up one time. The CDR3 loop is CASSTSRGTDTQYF. CDR3 DNA: TGTGCCAGCAGCACAAGTAGGGGCACAGATACGCAGTATTTT. The chain uses TRBV5-4 and TRBJ2-3; D is ambiguous. Germline V CDR1 and CDR2: SGHNT, YYREEE (reference sequence). V was trimmed by 4 bases and J by 1 base, leaving 10 bases between them. The CDR3 loop spans 14 amino acids. Looking up the rest from reference TRBV5-4 and TRBJ2-3 gives the full variable domain: ETGVTQSPTHLIKTRGQQVTLRCSSQSGHNTVSWYQQALGQGPQFIFQYYREEENGRGNFPPRFSGLQFPNYSSELNVNALELDDSALYLCASSTSRGTDTQYFGPGTRLTVL.

This clone was counted a single time. The chain links TRBV23-1 to TRBJ2-7, with a possible D match to TRBD2 (5 bases). TRBV23-1 belongs to the ORF category, with a function that is uncertain. V dropped 0 bases and J dropped 4 bases, with 13 bases sitting between them. The length of the CDR3 is 15 residues. The chain's CDR3 is CASSQSRGSEYEQYF. The CDR3 DNA reads TGCGCCAGCAGTCAATCCCGGGGATCAGAGTACGAGCAGTACTTC.

The chain has TRBV27 and TRBJ2-7; D is unclear. V shed 1 base and J shed 5 bases, with 21 bases lying between them. The CDR3 is made up of 17 amino acids. The germline CDR1 and CDR2 sequences are MNHEY and SMNVEV (reference sequence). The CDR3 loop reads CASSLFSVNRYTDEQYF. As DNA, the CDR3 is TGTGCCAGCAGTTTATTTTCCGTTAACCGATACACCGACGAGCAGTACTTC.

This chain links TRBV19 with TRBJ1-3; D is unresolved. CDR3 length: 14 amino acids. Germline lookup yields CDR1 LNHDA and CDR2 SQIVND (reference sequence). The ends were cut back, 9 bases at V and 0 bases at J, with 12 bases in the middle. In DNA, the CDR3 is TGTGCCAGCAAACCGGGCTCCTCTGGAAACACCATATATTTT. Protein: CASKPGSSGNTIYF.

This clone was counted a few times. The chain combines TRBV27 with TRBJ2-7; D is unclear. CDR3 length: 14 amino acids. The germline gives CDR1 MNHEY, CDR2 SMNVEV (reference sequence). The V end lost 3 bases, the J end lost 2 bases, and 11 bases lay between the germline ends. Here the CDR3 reads CASSFHNLAYEQYF. DNA for the CDR3: TGTGCCAGCAGTTTCCACAACTTAGCCTACGAGCAGTACTTC.